What follows is one TCR beta chain and its context. This clonotype was detected many times. The specificity of this receptor is unknown. No much larger clone is present one base from it, and per-base qualities are unavailable. These data belong to a study of T cells after yellow fever vaccination (dated by TCRdb to the late 2010s). For the wider study: The SMART-Seq v4 Ultra Low Input RNA kit was used to prepare libraries from fractions with low cell numbers. To track T-cell clones before and after primary and booster YFV17D yellow fever vaccination, bulk TCR alpha and beta repertoires were sequenced longitudinally. Two healthy male donors, one aged 18 to 30 and one aged 30 to 40 years, made up the cohort. Blood was collected at multiple timepoints before and after primary and secondary immunization, and bulk PBMC replicates and cell subsets were isolated. Beyond this particular receptor, the publication reports: Compared with the primary T-cell response, the secondary T-cell response was faster but weaker, reaching its peak on day 5 rather than on day 15. FACS-sorted repertoires could contain abundant contaminating clonotypes from the bulk population, so computational filtering was required. Most clones expanded after primary vaccination (approximately 97% of CD4 and 88% of CD8) were re-detected after the booster, suggesting that broad memory maintenance occurred. A small fraction of clonotypes showed up in both the CD4 and CD8 compartments, probably as a result of convergent recombination. Because the study included only a couple of donors, the extent to which the findings can be generalized is limited.

Taken from cysteine to phenylalanine, the CDR3 has 13 residues. Just the 39-base CDR3 DNA is kept, in frame starting at base 1. V is pruned by 8 bases and J by 10 bases, leaving 11 bases of the junction without a gene match. CDR1 and CDR2 (SQVTM, ANQGSEA) derive from the germline V gene. TCR cDNA was synthesized by 5'RACE template switching, through which a universal primer site and unique molecular identifiers were introduced. cDNA synthesis was primed from both the TCR alpha and TCR beta constant segments. Two PCR steps were used to amplify libraries, with sample barcodes and sequencing adapters being added in the second step. Libraries were sequenced on Illumina HiSeq 2500 (2x100 bp) or NovaSeq (2x150 bp). From the authors' description of their analysis: Demultiplexing of reads and collapsing into UMI consensus sequences were performed with MIGEC, and V(D)J alignment was carried out with MiXCR. Clonotypes responding to the vaccine were identified with edgeR on replicate PBMC samples, with the criteria of FDR below 0.01 and a log2 fold change above 5 up to day 15. Each bulk clonotype received a CD4 or CD8 identity based on whether the sequenced CD4 or CD8 repertoire contained that clonotype at higher abundance. Clones were called with MiXCR by TCRdb after fastp trimmed the public reads at Q25, and only in-frame beta chains were retained. Entries that share a CDR3 protein sequence are merged under the most common genes and DNA. The V and J calls follow TCRdb's processing rather than the paper's. In all, the sample holds about 120,000 distinct CDR3 sequences, and approximately 8.4% of those were seen once. The ten largest make up about 25% of the sample.

The treatment or condition label, as the study defines it: live attenuated yellow fever vaccine strain. A standard Ficoll-Paque protocol was used to isolate PBMCs from peripheral blood. Dynabeads CD4 and CD8 positive selection kits were used to isolate CD4 and CD8 T-cell fractions. TriZol was used to extract RNA from bulk PBMCs, CD4 and CD8 fractions, and dextramer-positive and dextramer-negative fractions. The chain is encoded by TRBV29-1 joined to TRBJ2-1, and TRBD1 matches 10 of the central bases. The TCR comes from a man in his thirties or forties who received the YFV17D yellow fever vaccine. The material sequenced was CD8+ T cells sorted from PBMCs, taken 45 days after the yellow fever booster vaccination. In nucleotide form, the sequence is TGCAGCACCGGGACAGGGGAACTGCGGGAGCAGTTCTTC. Translated, this is CSTGTGELREQFF.